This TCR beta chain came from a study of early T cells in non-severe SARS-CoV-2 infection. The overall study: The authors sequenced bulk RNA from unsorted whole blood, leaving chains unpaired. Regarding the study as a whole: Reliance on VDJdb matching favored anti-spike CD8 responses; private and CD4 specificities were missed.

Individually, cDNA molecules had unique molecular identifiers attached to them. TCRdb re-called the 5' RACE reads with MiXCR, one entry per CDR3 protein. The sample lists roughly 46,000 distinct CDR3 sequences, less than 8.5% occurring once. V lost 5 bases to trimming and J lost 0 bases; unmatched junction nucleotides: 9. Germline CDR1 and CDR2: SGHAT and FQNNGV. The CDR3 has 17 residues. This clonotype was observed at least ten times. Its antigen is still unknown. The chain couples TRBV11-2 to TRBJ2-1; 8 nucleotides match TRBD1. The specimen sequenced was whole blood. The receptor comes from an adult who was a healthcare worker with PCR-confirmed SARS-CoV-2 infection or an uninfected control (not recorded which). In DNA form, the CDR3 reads TGTGCCAGCAGCACCATCAGGGGGCCGAGCTCCTACAATGAGCAGTTCTTC. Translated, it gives CASSTIRGPSSYNEQFF.